Listed below are T cell receptor beta chains from one sample, sequenced in a study of T-cell memory formation after mild COVID-19. Each CDR3 protein gets one entry after TCRdb re-called the 5' RACE reads with MiXCR. This sample has 80,000 to 90,000 distinct CDR3 sequences; around a quarter occur once, and the top ten carry roughly 41%. Sequencing was carried out using PBMCs or a T cell subset sorted from them (not recorded which). Receptors were obtained from a man aged 18 to 29 who had mild COVID-19 (a few samples of this study predate the infection). Cell type and time point are not known. The CDR3 runs from the conserved cysteine through the conserved F or W. The D gene is left open where the match is weak. The size of a clone is reported for some rows only, either as once, few or many, or as a class for expanded clones.

J: TRBJ2-2
V: TRBV4-1
D: .
size: .
CDR3: CASSQMGLNTGELFF
DNA: TGCGCCAGCAGCCAGATGGGACTGAACACCGGGGAGCTGTTTTTT

J: TRBJ2-3
V: TRBV20-1
D: TRBD2
size: few
CDR3: CSATPTSGTDTQYF
DNA: TGCAGTGCTACCCCGACTAGCGGTACAGATACGCAGTATTTT

J: TRBJ1-5
V: TRBV6-2/TRBV6-3
D: .
size: .
CDR3: CASSEGFQPQHF
DNA: TGTGCCAGCAGTGAAGGGTTTCAGCCCCAGCATTTT

J: TRBJ1-2
V: TRBV7-9
D: .
size: many
CDR3: CASSLGTENYGYTF
DNA: TGTGCCAGCAGCTTAGGTACAGAGAACTATGGCTACACCTTC

J: TRBJ1-2
V: TRBV24-1
D: .
size: .
CDR3: CATSDSGGGPSLAYGYTF
DNA: TGTGCCACCAGTGATTCCGGGGGGGGCCCTAGTCTGGCGTATGGCTACACCTTC

J: TRBJ2-2
V: TRBV6-5
D: TRBD2
size: .
CDR3: CASSYSTPSGGKGGELFF
DNA: TGTGCCAGCAGTTACTCGACACCTAGCGGGGGAAAAGGCGGGGAGCTGTTTTTT

J: TRBJ2-3
V: TRBV7-2
D: .
size: few
CDR3: CASSLAVVADTQYF
DNA: TGTGCCAGCAGCTTAGCGGTTGTGGCAGATACGCAGTATTTT

J: TRBJ2-3
V: TRBV15
D: .
size: few
CDR3: CATSRDRGFTDTQYF
DNA: TGTGCCACCAGCAGAGATCGGGGGTTCACAGATACGCAGTATTTT

J: TRBJ1-1
V: TRBV4-3
D: .
size: few
CDR3: CASSQARNTEAFF
DNA: TGCGCCAGCAGCCAAGCTAGAAACACTGAAGCTTTCTTT

J: TRBJ2-3
V: TRBV7-7
D: .
size: .
CDR3: CASSLSQGHTDTQYF
DNA: TGTGCCAGCAGCTTATCGCAGGGACACACAGATACGCAGTATTTT

J: TRBJ2-1
V: TRBV15
D: TRBD2
size: .
CDR3: CATSKYPSGGLNEQFF
DNA: TGTGCCACCAGCAAGTACCCTAGCGGGGGGCTGAATGAGCAGTTCTTC

J: TRBJ2-1
V: TRBV6-4
D: TRBD2
size: few
CDR3: CASSDSLAGGSMGEQFF
DNA: TGTGCCAGCAGTGACTCTCTAGCGGGGGGGTCGATGGGTGAGCAGTTCTTC

J: TRBJ2-1
V: TRBV20-1
D: .
size: many
CDR3: CSARAEEGAYNEQFF
DNA: TGCAGTGCTAGAGCCGAGGAGGGGGCCTACAATGAGCAGTTCTTC

J: TRBJ2-3
V: TRBV25-1
D: .
size: .
CDR3: CASAWGSTDTQYF
DNA: TGTGCCAGCGCGTGGGGGAGCACAGATACGCAGTATTTT

J: TRBJ2-1
V: TRBV9
D: .
size: .
CDR3: CASSVGQGNYNEQFF
DNA: TGTGCCAGCAGCGTTGGGCAGGGGAACTACAATGAGCAGTTCTTC

J: TRBJ2-7
V: TRBV27
D: .
size: .
CDR3: CASQRSPYEQYF
DNA: TGTGCCAGCCAACGAAGTCCCTACGAGCAGTACTTC

J: TRBJ1-2
V: TRBV4-3
D: TRBD1
size: .
CDR3: CASSQTTGENYGYTF
DNA: TGCGCCAGCAGCCAGACGACAGGGGAGAACTATGGCTACACCTTC

J: TRBJ1-1
V: TRBV12-3/TRBV12-4
D: .
size: once
CDR3: CASSLTTNTEAFF
DNA: TGTGCCAGCAGCCTAACAACGAACACTGAAGCTTTCTTT

J: TRBJ2-5
V: TRBV7-3
D: TRBD1
size: .
CDR3: CASSLGSGEGPSGGTQYF
DNA: TGTGCCAGCTCCTTGGGCTCTGGCGAGGGACCCTCAGGGGGGACCCAGTACTTC

J: TRBJ1-1
V: TRBV5-1
D: .
size: .
CDR3: CASSLGYKAEAFF
DNA: TGCGCCAGCAGCTTGGGTTATAAGGCTGAAGCTTTCTTT

J: TRBJ1-5
V: TRBV20-1
D: .
size: once
CDR3: CSARGPGVGNQPQHF
DNA: TGCAGTGCTAGGGGACCGGGGGTTGGCAATCAGCCCCAGCATTTT

J: TRBJ2-3
V: TRBV5-1
D: TRBD2
size: .
CDR3: CASSPRLAGSTDTQYF
DNA: TGCGCCAGCAGCCCAAGACTAGCGGGGAGCACAGATACGCAGTATTTT

J: TRBJ1-1
V: TRBV5-1
D: .
size: .
CDR3: CASSPGGALNTEAFF
DNA: TGCGCCAGCAGCCCAGGTGGAGCGTTGAACACTGAAGCTTTCTTT

J: TRBJ1-1
V: TRBV5-5
D: .
size: many
CDR3: CASSEGAPGGTEAFF
DNA: TGTGCCAGCAGCGAGGGCGCTCCGGGGGGCACTGAAGCTTTCTTT

J: TRBJ2-1
V: TRBV20-1
D: .
size: .
CDR3: CSARNRDYNEQFF
DNA: TGCAGTGCTCGAAACCGGGACTACAATGAGCAGTTCTTC

J: TRBJ2-6
V: TRBV4-2
D: .
size: .
CDR3: CASSQDNNSGANVLTF
DNA: TGTGCCAGCAGCCAAGATAACAACTCTGGGGCCAACGTCCTGACTTTC

J: TRBJ2-3
V: TRBV3-1
D: TRBD2
size: .
CDR3: CASSQAGGGPTDTQYF
DNA: TGTGCCAGCAGCCAAGCGGGCGGGGGGCCCACAGATACGCAGTATTTT

J: TRBJ2-1
V: TRBV7-9
D: .
size: few
CDR3: CASSLGDVGNEQFF
DNA: TGTGCCAGCAGCTTAGGGGATGTTGGAAATGAGCAGTTCTTC

J: TRBJ2-3
V: TRBV6-5
D: .
size: few
CDR3: CATSEPVADTQYF
DNA: TGTGCCACCAGCGAACCAGTAGCAGATACGCAGTATTTT

J: TRBJ1-1
V: TRBV5-1
D: .
size: few
CDR3: CASRSGNTEAFF
DNA: TGCGCCAGCCGATCAGGGAACACTGAAGCTTTCTTT

J: TRBJ1-1
V: TRBV6-2/TRBV6-3
D: .
size: .
CDR3: CASSYANTEAFF
DNA: TGTGCCAGCAGTTACGCCAACACTGAAGCTTTCTTT

J: TRBJ2-7
V: TRBV14
D: .
size: .
CDR3: CASSQDSGVGEQYF
DNA: TGTGCCAGCAGCCAAGATTCGGGAGTCGGGGAGCAGTACTTC

J: TRBJ1-2
V: TRBV7-2
D: TRBD1
size: .
CDR3: CASSEQGGVRYGYTF
DNA: TGTGCCAGCAGCGAACAGGGGGGGGTACGGTATGGCTACACCTTC

J: TRBJ2-7
V: TRBV4-3
D: .
size: .
CDR3: CASSQGVSKYF
DNA: TGCGCCAGCAGCCAGGGGGTCAGTAAGTACTTC

J: TRBJ2-1
V: TRBV29-1
D: TRBD2
size: many
CDR3: CSVSSGGYEQFF
DNA: TGCAGCGTCTCTAGCGGGGGCTATGAGCAGTTCTTC

J: TRBJ1-1
V: TRBV9
D: .
size: few
CDR3: CASSVGSGTQNTEAFF
DNA: TGTGCCAGCAGCGTGGGGTCAGGGACACAGAACACTGAAGCTTTCTTT

J: TRBJ2-3
V: TRBV4-2
D: .
size: .
CDR3: CASSPDMGTDTQYF
DNA: TGTGCCAGCAGCCCAGACATGGGCACAGATACGCAGTATTTT

J: TRBJ2-3
V: TRBV11-2
D: TRBD1
size: many
CDR3: CASSSPRGLHTQYF
DNA: TGTGCCAGCAGCTCTCCCAGGGGGTTACATACGCAGTATTTT